This T cell receptor (beta chain) was sequenced during a study of response to subunit inactivated influenza vaccine. TCRdb ran MiXCR on the RT-PCR reads and lists one entry per CDR3 protein. This table has around 710,000 distinct CDR3 sequences, approximately 15% appearing once. Regarding this clonotype: The antigen is unknown.

The study, taken as a whole, reports: It was the authors' suggestion that each seasonal influenza vaccination recruits few new T cells.

The CDR3 has 16 amino acids. Germline CDR1 KGHSH, CDR2 LQKENI. The V gene end was trimmed by 6 bases and the J gene end by 0 bases; junction bases not matched to a gene: 8. The specimen was PBMCs from blood, collected 14 to 15 days before vaccination. The J gene is TRBJ2-3, the V gene TRBV18, with 8 nucleotides matching TRBD2. The receptor's source is a man aged 50 or older who received an inactivated influenza vaccine. CDR3 nucleotide sequence: TGTGCCAGCTCTCCCCGAGCGGGAGACAGCACAGATACGCAGTATTTT. The encoded protein is CASSPRAGDSTDTQYF.